Listed below are T cell receptor beta chains from one sample, sequenced in a study of OX40 agonist ivuxolimab in advanced cancers. Measured with immunoSEQ multiplex PCR; TCRdb has only the in-frame clones, and not every one. The sample contains tens of thousands of clones, roughly 84% of which appear only once. Sequencing used CD4+ or CD8+ T cells sorted from blood, obtained in a trial of the OX40 agonist ivuxolimab. Every receptor here comes from an adult with an advanced solid tumor such as melanoma, head and neck, liver or kidney cancer. CDR3s include the opening cysteine and the closing phenylalanine or tryptophan. The D gene is left open where the match is weak. Size is omitted from some rows. Given values are once, few, many or a class for expanded clones.

size | J | D | V | CDR3 | DNA
. | TRBJ1-1 | TRBD1 | TRBV6-5 | CASSSAGTGNTEAFF | TGTGCCAGCAGTTCAGCCGGGACAGGGAACACTGAAGCTTTCTTT
. | TRBJ1-4 | . | TRBV19 | CASSMQPQTTNEKLFF | TGTGCCAGTAGTATGCAGCCTCAGACAACTAATGAAAAACTGTTTTTT
. | TRBJ1-2 | . | TRBV27 | CASSYRGSDSPYGYTF | TGTGCCAGCAGTTATAGAGGGTCTGATTCTCCCTATGGCTACACCTTC
. | TRBJ1-2 | . | TRBV14 | CASSARSGVYGYTF | TGTGCCAGCAGCGCCCGATCAGGGGTCTATGGCTACACCTTC
. | TRBJ2-2 | . | TRBV6-5 | CASSYTRQGSTGELFF | TGTGCCAGCAGTTACACCCGGCAAGGGAGCACCGGGGAGCTGTTTTTT
once | TRBJ2-5 | TRBD2 | TRBV30 | CAWSPSTSGGMAQYF | TGTGCCTGGAGTCCTTCGACTAGCGGGGGGATGGCCCAGTACTTC
. | TRBJ2-3 | . | TRBV7-8 | CASSLNWDTQYF | TGTGCCAGCAGCTTAAATTGGGATACGCAGTATTTT
. | TRBJ1-2 | . | TRBV6-5 | CASSYSVPGYGYTF | TGTGCCAGCAGTTACTCCGTCCCGGGCTATGGCTACACCTTC
. | TRBJ2-3 | . | TRBV29-1 | CSVWGADTQYF | TGCAGCGTTTGGGGGGCCGATACGCAGTATTTT
. | TRBJ2-3 | . | TRBV9 | CASSPRPSGTDTQYF | TGTGCCAGCAGCCCCCGACCCTCAGGGACAGATACGCAGTATTTT
. | TRBJ2-1 | . | TRBV7-8 | CASSSWTSLGEQFF | TGTGCCAGCAGCTCATGGACCTCTTTGGGGGAGCAGTTCTTC
. | TRBJ1-2 | . | TRBV5-1 | CASSLSRGPGGYTF | TGCGCCAGCAGCTTGAGTAGGGGACCGGGTGGCTACACCTTC